This section outlines one TCR beta chain sequence together with its context. TCRdb re-called the 5' RACE reads with MiXCR, one entry per CDR3 protein. In the table there are 250,000 to 300,000 distinct CDR3 sequences, approximately 15% of which are singletons. This specimen belongs to a study of T-cell memory formation after mild COVID-19. Germline CDR1 is SNHLY and CDR2 is FYNNEI. J was trimmed by 1 base and V by 8 bases; bases with no gene match: 4. The CDR3 covers 14 residues. This chain joins TRBV2 and TRBJ2-2; 7 bases are shared with TRBD2. The clonotype comes from a man aged 18 to 35 who had mild COVID-19 (a few samples of this study predate the infection). Cell type and time point are not known. The specimen was PBMCs or a T cell subset sorted from them (not recorded which). CDR3 region: CASGTIENTGELFF. Here the CDR3 DNA reads TGTGCCAGCGGGACTATCGAGAACACCGGGGAGCTGTTTTTT.